This T cell receptor beta chain was sequenced in a study of T cells in localized non-small cell lung cancer (dated by TCRdb to 2018 to 2021). With respect to the entire study: The study analyzed T cell repertoires of a few hundred early-stage NSCLC patients, comparing tumors and uninvolved tumor-adjacent lungs. The cohort comprised a few hundred treatment-naïve NSCLC patients with resected, localized lung tumors. A mean age of 66.3 years was recorded for the NSCLC patients, of whom under 150 were male and 95 to 110 were female.

The study at large found these results: Longer overall survival was associated with higher T cell density in blood, whereas shorter survival was associated with higher clonality in adjacent lung. Uninvolved tumor-adjacent lung showed the highest T cell clonality, higher than tumor, which suggests more focused antigenic responses in the adjacent lung. Because the study design was exploratory, TCR variables were selected using unadjusted p-values without false-discovery rate correction. Because multi-region sequencing of the tumors was not done, intratumor heterogeneity could not be ruled out. Of the top 100 tumor clones, a median of 57 were detected in paired uninvolved adjacent lung; 28 were also among that lung's top 100.

Details on this clone: It lacks a known antigen. A junction end diverges from the germline sequence, so it may reflect a read error.

At diagnosis, peripheral blood, uninvolved tumor-adjacent lung and tumor were collected and were preserved as a mix of fresh-frozen and FFPE material. For TCR repertoire profiling, blood samples were analyzed in the form of peripheral blood mononuclear cells. Taken from cysteine to phenylalanine, the CDR3 has 12 residues. The only DNA kept is the CDR3, 36 bases in frame from the first base. Looking up the germline V gene yields CDR1 ENHRY and CDR2 SYGVKD. The immunoSEQ Assay was used to sequence TCR beta CDR3 regions from DNA. Per the original workflow: T cell density was computed as TCR beta template counts normalized to usable DNA estimated by amplifying housekeeping genes. Using the preseqR package, richness was estimated by extrapolating to 120,000 templates for tissue samples and 400,000 templates for PBMC samples. Clonality was defined as one minus Pielou's evenness. Tissue-enriched TCRs were identified by differential abundance testing using productive amino-acid clonotypes, minimum total count 5 and alpha 0.1. The Jaccard Index and the Morisita Overlap Index were used to measure repertoire overlap between compartments. GLIPH clustered TCR beta CDR3s with public tetramer-defined viral CDR3s; viral motifs required at least three viral sequences plus V-gene enrichment. The table was pulled from immuneACCESS by TCRdb, which kept in-frame rearrangements only. Such tables lose some clones; where checked, under half of the loss comes from unresolved V genes, and the rest has no known cause. Clonal size and the V and J genes are those of that table, whereas D and trimming came from the DNA. The sample contains 25,000 to 30,000 clones, 80% to 90% of them found a single time. The ten largest make up 2.5% to 3% of the sample.

The chain employs TRBV10-3 and TRBJ1-4, with no reliable assignment of the D segment. This sequence was found in a woman aged 18 to 55 with stage I lung adenocarcinoma. Here the sequenced sample was peripheral blood, taken before any cancer treatment. The DNA reads TGTGCCACCAGTACAACTAATGAAAAACTGTTTTTT. Translation gives CATSTTNEKLFF.